This TCR beta chain comes out of a study of blood T cell repertoires in COVID-19. Study background: Whether acute or convalescent, the COVID-19 samples came from the United States, Italy and Spain.

As processed by the authors: Reference gene primer amplification yielded estimated nucleated cell counts. The method was immunoSEQ multiplex PCR; TCRdb's version includes in-frame clones alone and lacks a portion of them. V and J calls and clone size are copied from that table; D and trimming were computed from the DNA. The sample contains some 120,000 clones, about 85% of which appear only once. CDR1 and CDR2 (germline): SNHLY, FYNNEI. This CDR3 contains 15 residues. Germline trimming cut 2 bases from V and 8 bases from J; bases unmatched to any gene: 7. This clone has only one observation. The rearrangement uses TRBV2 and TRBJ1-4; 8 nucleotides agree with TRBD1. The sequence derives from a man between 65 and 80 years old with acute or convalescent COVID-19. The sample consisted of peripheral blood. The CDR3 coding sequence is TGTGCCAGCAGTGAATGGACAGGGTCTAGCGAAAAACTGTTTTTT. Protein product: CASSEWTGSSEKLFF.